This T cell receptor beta chain originates from a study of regulatory T cells in long-lasting Graves disease. For the study at large: Positive TSH receptor antibodies alongside over 5 years of antithyroid drugs were what marked Graves' disease as persistent.

This clonotype was counted a few times. Building the TCR beta libraries relied on iRepertoire HTBI primers, and CDR3 regions underwent Arm-PCR. TCRdb reprocessed the multiplex PCR reads via MiXCR and lists one record per CDR3 protein. The sample gives about 430,000 distinct CDR3 sequences, around a fifth of which show up once; 14% is in the top ten. Time point described: persistent/refractory GD, antithyroid drugs over 5 years with positive TRAb. RNA extracted from PBMCs served as the sequencing template. Criteria from the American Thyroid Association guidelines were applied to diagnose Graves' disease. The CDR3 is made up of 15 amino acids. The germline gives CDR1 MNHEY, CDR2 SMNVEV (reference sequence). The germline V and J ends were trimmed by 6 bases and 1 base, with 15 bases remaining between them.

The sequencing here drew on peripheral blood mononuclear cells (PBMCs), taken when the disease was refractory, from a patient treated with antithyroid drugs. The TCR was taken from a female donor with Graves disease. The chain uses TRBV27 and TRBJ1-1; a weak D match, TRBD1 (6 bases). CDR3 region: CASRKGGGWNTEAFF. As DNA, the CDR3 is TGTGCCAGCAGAAAGGGCGGGGGCTGGAACACTGAAGCTTTCTTT.